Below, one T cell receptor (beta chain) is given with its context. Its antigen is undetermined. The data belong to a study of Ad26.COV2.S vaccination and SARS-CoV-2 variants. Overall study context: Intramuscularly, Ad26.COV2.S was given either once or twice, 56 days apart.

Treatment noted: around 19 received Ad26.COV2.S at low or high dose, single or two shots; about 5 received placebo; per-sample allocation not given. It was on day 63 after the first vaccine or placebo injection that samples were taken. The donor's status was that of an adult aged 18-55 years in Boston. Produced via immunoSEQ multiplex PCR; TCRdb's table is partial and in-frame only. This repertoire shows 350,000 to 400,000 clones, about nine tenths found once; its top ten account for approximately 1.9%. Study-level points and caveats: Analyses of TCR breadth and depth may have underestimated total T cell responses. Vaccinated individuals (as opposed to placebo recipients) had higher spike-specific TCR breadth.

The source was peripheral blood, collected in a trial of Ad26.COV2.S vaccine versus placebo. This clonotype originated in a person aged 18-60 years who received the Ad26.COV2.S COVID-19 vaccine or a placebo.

The CDR3 here is CASSSDRPYSNQPQHF. The DNA of the CDR3 is TGTGCCAGCAGCTCGGACAGGCCTTATAGCAATCAGCCCCAGCATTTT. The chain joins TRBV7-8 to TRBJ1-5; 7 bases agree with TRBD1. After removal of 4 bases from V and 0 bases from J, the junction contained 6 bases not matched to a gene. The CDR3 loop spans 16 amino acids. Germline V lookup: CDR1 SGHVS, CDR2 FQNEAQ.